This TCR beta chain was obtained from a study of blood T cell repertoires in COVID-19. Looking at the study overall: Nucleic acid was either cDNA or gDNA, and it came from T cells, B-cell-depleted T cells, or PBMCs.

The CDR3 runs to 15 residues. Germline assignment: CDR1 SEHNR and CDR2 FQNEAQ (reference sequence). After removal of 5 bases from V and 4 bases from J, the junction contained 7 bases not matched to a gene. Some clones are missing from TCRdb's copy, which holds only in-frame ones; the method was immunoSEQ multiplex PCR. The sample has 75,000 or so clones, 88% seen once; the top ten hold approximately 30%. The chain is built from TRBV7-9 and TRBJ2-3, with 9 bases fitting TRBD1. The sequence came from a man aged 45 to 65 with acute or convalescent COVID-19. Sequenced sample: peripheral blood. CDR3 DNA: TGTGCCAGCAGCCCAAACAGGGGGCCGGCAGATACGCAGTATTTT. The encoded protein is CASSPNRGPADTQYF.